This passage covers 7 T cell receptor beta chains from one sample sequenced in a study of neurological immune-mediated disorders. TCRdb itself ran the 5' RACE reads through MiXCR, one entry per CDR3 protein. The table records about 54,000 distinct CDR3 sequences, 3.5% to 4% of them present only once. Sample: CD4+ T cells from blood. The receptor source for this set is a woman in her forties with multiple sclerosis.

The sample holds many counts of this clonotype. This chain connects TRBV5-1 to TRBJ2-7, with unresolved D. The germline V and J ends were trimmed by 7 bases and 6 bases, with 17 bases remaining between them. Germline V lookup: CDR1 SGHRS, CDR2 YFSETQ. CDR3 length: 13 amino acids. The CDR3, as DNA: TGCGCCAGCCGTGACCCGACGGGCATCGAGCAGTACTTC. Protein product: CASRDPTGIEQYF.

The J gene is TRBJ1-1, the V gene TRBV5-1, with 10 nucleotides matching TRBD1. The CDR3 has 14 residues. Germline loops: CDR1 SGHRS, CDR2 YFSETQ. J was trimmed by 11 bases and V by 0 bases; bases with no gene match: 7. The CDR3 nucleotides are TGCGCCAGCAGCTTGGGGGGACAGGGGTTGGGGGCTTTCTTT. Its translation: CASSLGGQGLGAFF.

This clonotype was detected many times. The genes are TRBV5-1 and TRBJ2-5, with 10 bases fitting TRBD1. Trimming took 4 bases from V and 4 from J; bases not matched to a gene: 4. This CDR3 is built from 14 residues. Germline V lookup: CDR1 SGHRS, CDR2 YFSETQ. The DNA for the CDR3 is TGCGCCAGCAGCATGGGGACAGGGGTAGAGACCCAGTACTTC. This translates into CASSMGTGVETQYF.

This clonotype was observed at least ten times. The chain carries TRBV5-5 and TRBJ1-3; D may be TRBD1 (6 bases). Germline V lookup: CDR1 SGHKS, CDR2 YYEKEE (reference sequence). Trimming cost V 2 bases and J 0 bases, with 9 bases left between them. The CDR3 consists of 15 residues. The CDR3 sequence is CASSFLQGSGNTIYF. CDR3 DNA: TGTGCCAGCAGCTTCTTACAGGGCTCTGGAAACACCATATATTTT.

The table lists this clonotype with many counts. The chain uses TRBV25-1 and TRBJ2-3; the match to TRBD1 covers 7 bases. CDR1 and CDR2 (germline): MGHDK, SYGVNS. The CDR3 is made up of 14 amino acids. The junction had 7 bases not matched to a gene; V was cut back by 5 bases and J by 5 bases. The DNA of the CDR3 is TGTGCCAGCAGTTGGGCAGGGGGTTTAGATACGCAGTATTTT. Translated, it gives CASSWAGGLDTQYF.

This clonotype occurred many times. V and J are TRBV7-2 and TRBJ1-2; D is unresolved. Trimming took 5 bases from V and 2 from J, leaving 12 bases between them. Per the germline V gene, CDR1 is SGHTA and CDR2 is FQGNSA. The length of the CDR3 is 14 residues. CDR3 sequence: CASSRYGVNYGYTF. CDR3 in DNA: TGTGCCAGCAGCCGCTACGGGGTCAACTATGGCTACACCTTC. Filled out from reference TRBV7-2 and TRBJ1-2, the complete variable domain reads GAGVSQSPSNKVTEKGKDVELRCDPISGHTALYWYRQSLGQGLEFLIYFQGNSAPDKSGLPSDRFSAERTGGSVSTLTIQRTQQEDSAVYLCASSRYGVNYGYTFGSGTRLTVV.

This clonotype was detected ten times or more. This chain connects TRBV6-5 to TRBJ1-2, with D tentatively TRBD1 (5 bases). V dropped 5 bases and J dropped 4 bases, with 14 bases sitting between them. Germline assignment: CDR1 MNHEY and CDR2 SVGAGI. This CDR3 contains 14 residues. The CDR3 DNA reads TGTGCCAGCAGTGCGATGGGGGTACGCTATGGCTACACCTTC. It yields the protein CASSAMGVRYGYTF.